A selection of T cell receptor beta chains follows, all from one sample in a study of blood T cell repertoires in COVID-19. Assay used: immunoSEQ multiplex PCR; TCRdb lists only in-frame clones, some missing. The sample includes around 80,000 clones, about 88% of them seen just once. Sequences were obtained from peripheral blood. These receptors were collected from a human donor in a cohort sampled during active COVID-19. CDR3s include the opening cysteine and the closing phenylalanine or tryptophan. A D gene is named only where the DNA matches it firmly. Clone size is shown for a subset of rows, as once, few, many or a class of expanded clone.

>.|TRBV7-2|TRBJ2-1|.
CASSFFSSDEQFF
TGTGCCAGCAGCTTTTTTTCGTCGGATGAGCAGTTCTTC
>once|TRBV4-2|TRBJ2-7|TRBD2
CASSQYGTSGYEQYF
TGTGCCAGCAGCCAATATGGGACTAGCGGGTACGAGCAGTACTTC
>.|TRBV24-1|TRBJ2-7|TRBD1
CATSDGQGVEQYF
TGTGCCACCAGTGATGGCCAGGGGGTCGAGCAGTACTTC
>.|TRBV7-9|TRBJ2-5|.
CASSQSSRGEQETQYF
TGTGCCAGCAGCCAATCATCGCGCGGGGAGCAAGAGACCCAGTACTTC
>.|TRBV11-2|TRBJ2-2|.
CASTTGPNGELFF
TGTGCCAGCACTACTGGGCCTAACGGGGAGCTGTTTTTT
>once|TRBV5-1|TRBJ2-2|TRBD1
CASSYGQGASRELFF
TGCGCCAGCAGCTATGGACAGGGGGCGTCGAGGGAGCTGTTTTTT
>.|TRBV6-4|TRBJ2-1|.
CASSVGGGFMNEQFF
TGTGCCAGCAGTGTTGGAGGGGGCTTTATGAATGAGCAGTTCTTC
>.|TRBV19|TRBJ2-2|TRBD1
CASSIPGTGAVNTGELFF
TGTGCCAGTAGTATACCCGGGACAGGGGCTGTGAACACCGGGGAGCTGTTTTTT
>.|TRBV28|TRBJ2-1|TRBD2
CASTDSGRSSYNEQFF
TGTGCCAGCACCGATAGCGGGAGAAGCTCCTACAATGAGCAGTTCTTC
>.|TRBV2|TRBJ2-3|TRBD1
CASSPQGQGTDTQYF
TGTGCCAGCAGTCCACAGGGACAGGGGACAGATACGCAGTATTTT
>.|TRBV9|TRBJ2-3|.
CASSYRTGSTDTQYF
TGTGCCAGCAGCTACCGGACGGGAAGCACAGATACGCAGTATTTT
>.|TRBV9|TRBJ2-1|TRBD2
CASSQRGGQDEQFF
TGTGCCAGCAGTCAGCGGGGGGGCCAGGATGAGCAGTTCTTC
>.|TRBV21-1|TRBJ2-5|.
CASSKTSRGVNRETQYF
TGTGCCAGCAGCAAAACTTCCAGGGGCGTCAATAGAGAGACCCAGTACTTC
>.|TRBV29-1|TRBJ1-2|TRBD1
CSVLGGQGAVGYGYTF
TGCAGCGTTTTAGGAGGTCAGGGGGCAGTTGGCTATGGCTACACCTTC
>.|TRBV9|TRBJ2-1|TRBD2
CASSVGRLAGSYNEQFF
TGTGCCAGCAGCGTAGGACGACTAGCGGGGTCCTACAATGAGCAGTTCTTC
>.|TRBV5-6|TRBJ2-3|.
CASSLYPRSTDTQYF
TGTGCCAGCAGCTTGTACCCGAGGAGCACAGATACGCAGTATTTT
>.|TRBV27|TRBJ2-7|TRBD2
CASSLHGLAGTAYEQYF
TGTGCCAGCAGTCTGCACGGACTAGCGGGAACTGCCTACGAGCAGTACTTC
>.|TRBV28|TRBJ2-7|.
CASSSPPRVLYEQYF
TGTGCCAGCAGTAGCCCCCCCAGGGTTCTCTACGAGCAGTACTTC
>.|TRBV9|TRBJ2-7|.
CASSVGTSGHYEQYF
TGTGCCAGCAGCGTAGGAACGAGCGGGCACTACGAGCAGTACTTC
>.|TRBV11-3|TRBJ2-1|.
CASSLDDRYNEQFF
TGTGCCAGCAGCTTAGACGACAGATACAATGAGCAGTTCTTC
>.|TRBV29-1|TRBJ1-5|.
CSVLLQGFNQPQHF
TGCAGCGTTCTACTTCAGGGCTTCAATCAGCCCCAGCATTTT
>.|TRBV29-1|TRBJ1-2|.
CSVGRGNVYGYTF
TGCAGCGTTGGAAGAGGGAATGTATATGGCTACACCTTC
>.|TRBV27|TRBJ2-2|.
CASSLGGPGELFF
TGTGCCAGCAGTTTGGGAGGACCCGGGGAGCTGTTTTTT
>.|TRBV29-1|TRBJ2-3|TRBD2
CSVFPLAVNTDTQYF
TGCAGCGTTTTCCCCCTAGCGGTAAACACAGATACGCAGTATTTT
>.|TRBV4-2|TRBJ2-4|TRBD2
CASSPRISGRIAGRNIQYF
TGTGCCAGCAGCCCGCGAATTAGCGGGAGGATTGCGGGGAGAAACATTCAGTACTTC
>.|TRBV9|TRBJ2-2|TRBD2
CASSGRLAGETGELFF
TGTGCCAGCAGCGGACGACTAGCGGGGGAAACCGGGGAGCTGTTTTTT
>.|TRBV9|TRBJ2-2|.
CASSVGGGTGELFF
TGTGCCAGCAGCGTAGGAGGGGGCACCGGGGAGCTGTTTTTT
>.|TRBV28|TRBJ1-4|.
CASRPSRATNEKLFF
TGTGCCAGCAGGCCAAGCAGGGCCACGAATGAAAAACTGTTTTTT
>.|TRBV5-4|TRBJ2-3|TRBD2
CASSPTSGASSTDTQYF
TGTGCCAGCAGCCCCACTAGCGGGGCCTCTAGCACAGATACGCAGTATTTT
>few|TRBV30|TRBJ1-2|.
CAWSERTEQYGYTF
TGTGCCTGGAGTGAGAGAACAGAACAGTATGGCTACACCTTC
>.|TRBV5-1|TRBJ1-1|.
CASSIYTITASTEAFF
TGCGCCAGCAGCATCTACACTATCACGGCTTCCACTGAAGCTTTCTTT
>.|TRBV9|TRBJ1-4|TRBD1
CASSVGPGGSEKLFF
TGTGCCAGCAGCGTAGGTCCAGGGGGCAGTGAAAAACTGTTTTTT
>once|TRBV6-5|TRBJ2-7|TRBD1
CASSPGTGVYEQYF
TGTGCCAGCAGCCCCGGGACAGGGGTTTACGAGCAGTACTTC
>.|TRBV3-1/TRBV3-2|TRBJ1-1|.
CASSPRGQNTEAFF
TGTGCCAGCAGCCCCCGGGGACAGAACACTGAAGCTTTCTTT
>.|TRBV6-5|TRBJ1-1|.
CASIRGMNTEAFF
TGTGCCAGCATAAGGGGCATGAACACTGAAGCTTTCTTT
>.|TRBV24-1|TRBJ1-3|TRBD1
CATSDTGEGNTIYF
TGTGCCACCAGTGATACAGGGGAAGGAAACACCATATATTTT
>.|TRBV3-1/TRBV3-2|TRBJ2-1|TRBD1
CATPGWTGEFF
TGTGCCACCCCTGGATGGACAGGAGAGTTCTTC
>.|TRBV11-2|TRBJ2-1|TRBD2
CASSPKLAGGLSSYNEQFF
TGTGCCAGCAGCCCCAAACTAGCGGGGGGCCTAAGCTCCTACAATGAGCAGTTCTTC
>.|TRBV30|TRBJ2-5|.
CAWSRLGTYFQETQYF
TGTGCCTGGAGTAGACTCGGGACTTACTTTCAAGAGACCCAGTACTTC
>few|TRBV2|TRBJ1-2|.
CASSLGLPSGYTF
TGTGCCAGCAGTCTCGGACTTCCTTCGGGCTACACCTTC
>few|TRBV4-2|TRBJ2-5|TRBD2
CASSHGTSGSQETQYF
TGTGCCAGCAGCCATGGGACTAGCGGGAGCCAAGAGACCCAGTACTTC
>.|TRBV6-5|TRBJ1-4|.
CASRPQGANEKLFF
TGTGCCAGCAGGCCACAGGGAGCTAATGAAAAACTGTTTTTT
>few|TRBV3-1/TRBV3-2|TRBJ1-6|TRBD1
CASSSGQGRTPLHF
TGTGCCAGCAGCTCGGGACAGGGTAGGACACCCCTCCACTTT
>.|TRBV5-4|TRBJ2-5|.
CASSLGLSGQETQYF
TGTGCCAGCAGCTTGGGACTAAGCGGCCAAGAGACCCAGTACTTC
>.|TRBV7-9|TRBJ1-1|TRBD1
CASSPQGLYTEAFF
TGTGCCAGCAGCCCACAGGGGCTATACACTGAAGCTTTCTTT
>.|TRBV30|TRBJ2-1|TRBD2
CAWTRSGSSSEQFF
TGTGCCTGGACACGTAGCGGGAGCAGTAGTGAGCAGTTCTTC
>.|TRBV5-6|TRBJ1-1|TRBD1
CASSAGQRNTEAFF
TGTGCCAGCAGCGCGGGACAGAGGAACACTGAAGCTTTCTTT
>once|TRBV19|TRBJ1-1|.
CANPGSGTEAFF
TGTGCCAATCCAGGGTCCGGCACTGAAGCTTTCTTT
>.|TRBV5-5|TRBJ2-1|.
CASSFLVDNEQFF
TGTGCCAGCAGCTTCTTAGTGGACAATGAGCAGTTCTTC
>.|TRBV13|TRBJ1-2|.
CASSYIDSRVDGYTF
TGTGCCAGCAGCTACATAGACTCACGGGTAGACGGCTACACCTTC
>.|TRBV2|TRBJ2-1|.
CARTARDFSYNEQFF
TGTGCCAGGACCGCCAGGGACTTCTCCTACAATGAGCAGTTCTTC
>.|TRBV24-1|TRBJ2-1|TRBD2
CATSDSPQRGRDEQFF
TGTGCCACCAGTGACTCCCCCCAGCGGGGGCGCGATGAGCAGTTCTTC